This TCR beta chain originates from a study of T cell repertoires in cytomegalovirus infection. Study overall: Indications of both CMV infection and matching HLA type were provided by public TCR beta signatures.

Note on this clonotype: Antigen specificity is unknown.

TCRdb re-analysed the reads in MiXCR, keeping a single row per CDR3 protein. The table has 310,000 or so distinct CDR3 sequences, roughly a quarter seen once. The CDR3 has 13 amino acids. Germline assignment: CDR1 MDHEN and CDR2 SYDVKM. The germline V and J ends were trimmed by 11 bases and 5 bases, with 19 bases remaining between them. General study points: In two of eight donors, the top clonotype was HLA-C-restricted CMV-specific. The study identified carriers of CMV plus the relevant HLA from cumulative public TCR beta family frequency.

This TCR came from a human donor in good health (CMV status not recorded). Some clones in this sample may be carry-over from other donors' samples. This sequence joins TRBV28 and TRBJ2-7, with a possible D match to TRBD2 (5 bases). The sequencing sample was made of PBMCs. This chain's CDR3 is CAPRGPTRNEQYF. In DNA form, the CDR3 reads TGTGCCCCCCGCGGGCCTACTAGGAACGAGCAGTACTTC.